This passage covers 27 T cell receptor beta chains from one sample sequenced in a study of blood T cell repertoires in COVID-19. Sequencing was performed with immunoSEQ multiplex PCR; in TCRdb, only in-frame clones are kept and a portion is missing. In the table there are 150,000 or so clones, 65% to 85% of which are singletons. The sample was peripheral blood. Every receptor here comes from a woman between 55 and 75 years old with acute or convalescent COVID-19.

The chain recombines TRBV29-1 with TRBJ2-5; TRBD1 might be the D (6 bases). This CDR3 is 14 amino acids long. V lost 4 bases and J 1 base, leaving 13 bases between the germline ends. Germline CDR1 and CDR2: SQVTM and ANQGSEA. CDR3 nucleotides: TGCAGCGTTGTCCGCCCAGGGGTCCAAGAGACCCAGTACTTC. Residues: CSVVRPGVQETQYF.

CDR3 region: CASSRSGTGGTEAFF. Here the CDR3 DNA reads TGTGCCAGCAGCCGCTCGGGGACAGGGGGCACTGAAGCTTTCTTT. The chain recombines TRBV7-9 with TRBJ1-1, with 11 bases fitting TRBD1. V was pared by 5 bases and J by 4 bases, with 6 bases of the junction left unmatched. The length of the CDR3 is 15 residues. Germline lookup yields CDR1 SEHNR and CDR2 FQNEAQ (reference sequence).

The DNA for the CDR3 is TGTGCCAGCAGCAAGAGGACTAGCGGTTACTTCACAGATACGCAGTATTTT. Protein: CASSKRTSGYFTDTQYF. This chain uses TRBV28 with TRBJ2-3, with 10 positions matching TRBD2. CDR3 size: 17 residues. V lost 6 bases to trimming and J lost 2 bases; unmatched junction nucleotides: 11. The germline V gene encodes CDR1 MDHEN and CDR2 SYDVKM.

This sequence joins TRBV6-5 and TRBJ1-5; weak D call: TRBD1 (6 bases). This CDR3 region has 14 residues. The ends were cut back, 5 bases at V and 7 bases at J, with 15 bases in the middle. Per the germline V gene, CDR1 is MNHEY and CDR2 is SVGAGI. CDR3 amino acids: CASSTIQGSQPQHF. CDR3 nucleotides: TGTGCCAGCAGTACCATACAGGGTAGCCAGCCCCAGCATTTT.

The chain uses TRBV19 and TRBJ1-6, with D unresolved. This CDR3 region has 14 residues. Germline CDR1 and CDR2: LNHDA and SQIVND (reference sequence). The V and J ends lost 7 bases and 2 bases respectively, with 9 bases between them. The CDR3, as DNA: TGTGCCAGTACCTCTGGGCCCTATAATTCACCCCTCCACTTT. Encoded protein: CASTSGPYNSPLHF. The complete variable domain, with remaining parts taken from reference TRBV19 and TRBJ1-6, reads DGGITQSPKYLFRKEGQNVTLSCEQNLNHDAMYWYRQDPGQGLRLIYYSQIVNDFQKGDIAEGYSVSREKKESFPLTVTSAQKNPTAFYLCASTSGPYNSPLHFGNGTRLTVT.

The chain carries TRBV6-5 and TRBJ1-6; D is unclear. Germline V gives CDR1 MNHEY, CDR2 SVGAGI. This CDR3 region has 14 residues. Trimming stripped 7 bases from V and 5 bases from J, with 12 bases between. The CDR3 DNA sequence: TGTGCCAGCAAAGCCTACGAACATAATTCACCCCTCCACTTT. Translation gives CASKAYEHNSPLHF.

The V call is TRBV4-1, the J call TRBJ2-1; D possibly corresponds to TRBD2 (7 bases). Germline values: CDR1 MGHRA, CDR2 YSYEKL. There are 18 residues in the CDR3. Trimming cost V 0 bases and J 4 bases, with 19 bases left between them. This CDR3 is CASSQDPSRGGQYNEQFF. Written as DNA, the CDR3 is TGCGCCAGCAGCCAAGATCCCTCTCGCGGGGGCCAATACAATGAGCAGTTCTTC.

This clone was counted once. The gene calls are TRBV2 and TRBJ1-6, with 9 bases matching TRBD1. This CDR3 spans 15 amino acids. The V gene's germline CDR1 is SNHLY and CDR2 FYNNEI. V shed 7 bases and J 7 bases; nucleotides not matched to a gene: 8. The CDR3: CASTPVGTGNSPLHF. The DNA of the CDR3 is TGTGCCAGCACCCCAGTCGGGACAGGGAATTCACCCCTCCACTTT.

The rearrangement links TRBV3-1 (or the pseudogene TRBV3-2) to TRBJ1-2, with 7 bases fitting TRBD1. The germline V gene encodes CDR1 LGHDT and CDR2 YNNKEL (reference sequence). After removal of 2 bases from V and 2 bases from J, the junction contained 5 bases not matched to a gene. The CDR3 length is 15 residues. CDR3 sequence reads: CASSQRDRPNYGYTF. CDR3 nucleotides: TGTGCCAGCAGCCAACGGGACAGACCAAACTATGGCTACACCTTC.

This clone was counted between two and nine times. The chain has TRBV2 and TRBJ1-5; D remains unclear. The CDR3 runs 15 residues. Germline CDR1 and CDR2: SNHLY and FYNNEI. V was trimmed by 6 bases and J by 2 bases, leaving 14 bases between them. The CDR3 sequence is CASRDGLGGNQPQHF. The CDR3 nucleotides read TGTGCCAGCAGAGATGGACTCGGGGGCAATCAGCCCCAGCATTTT.

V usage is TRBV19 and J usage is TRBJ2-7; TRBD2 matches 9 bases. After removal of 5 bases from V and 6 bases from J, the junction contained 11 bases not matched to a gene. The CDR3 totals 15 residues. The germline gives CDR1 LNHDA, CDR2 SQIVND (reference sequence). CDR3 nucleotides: TGTGCCAGTAGTGGAACCGGGACTAGCTGGGGCGAGCAGTACTTC. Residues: CASSGTGTSWGEQYF.

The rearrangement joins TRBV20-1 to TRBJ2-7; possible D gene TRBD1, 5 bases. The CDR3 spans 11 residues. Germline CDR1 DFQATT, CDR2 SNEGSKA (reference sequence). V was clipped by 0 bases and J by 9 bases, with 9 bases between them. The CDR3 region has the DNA TGCAGTGCTAGAGAACCAGGGCGGCAGTACTTC. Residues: CSAREPGRQYF.

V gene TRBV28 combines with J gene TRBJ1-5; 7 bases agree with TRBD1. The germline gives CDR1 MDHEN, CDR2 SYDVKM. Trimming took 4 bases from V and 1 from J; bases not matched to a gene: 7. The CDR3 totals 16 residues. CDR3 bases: TGTGCCAGCAGTTCGACAGGGCGTGGGAGCAATCAGCCCCAGCATTTT. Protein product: CASSSTGRGSNQPQHF.

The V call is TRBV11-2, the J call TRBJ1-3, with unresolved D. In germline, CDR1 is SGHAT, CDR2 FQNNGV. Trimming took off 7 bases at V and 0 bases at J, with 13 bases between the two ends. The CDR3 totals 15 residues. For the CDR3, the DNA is TGTGCCAGCACGGACGGGGAGCTCTCTGGAAACACCATATATTTT. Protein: CASTDGELSGNTIYF.

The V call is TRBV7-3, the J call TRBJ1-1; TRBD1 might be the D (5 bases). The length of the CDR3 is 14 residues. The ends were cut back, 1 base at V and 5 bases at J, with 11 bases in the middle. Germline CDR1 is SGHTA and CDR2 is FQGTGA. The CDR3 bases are TGTGCCAGCAGCTTAAGGGGGGGATCGACTGAAGCTTTCTTT. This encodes CASSLRGGSTEAFF.

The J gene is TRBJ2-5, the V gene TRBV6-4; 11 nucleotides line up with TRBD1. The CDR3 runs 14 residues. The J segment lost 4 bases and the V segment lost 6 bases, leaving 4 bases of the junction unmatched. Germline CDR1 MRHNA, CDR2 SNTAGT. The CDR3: CASSPGTGGETQYF. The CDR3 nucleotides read TGTGCCAGCAGCCCGGGGACAGGGGGAGAGACCCAGTACTTC.

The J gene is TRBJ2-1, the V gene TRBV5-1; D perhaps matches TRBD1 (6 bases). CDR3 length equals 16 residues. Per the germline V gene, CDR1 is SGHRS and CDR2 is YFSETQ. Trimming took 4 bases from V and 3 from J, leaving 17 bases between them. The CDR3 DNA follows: TGCGCCAGCAGCCTAACCACAGGGTCCGTCTACAATGAGCAGTTCTTC. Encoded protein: CASSLTTGSVYNEQFF.

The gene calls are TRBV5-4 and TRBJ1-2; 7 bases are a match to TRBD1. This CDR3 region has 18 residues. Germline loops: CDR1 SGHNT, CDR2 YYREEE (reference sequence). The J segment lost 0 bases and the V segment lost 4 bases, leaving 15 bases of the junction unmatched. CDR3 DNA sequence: TGTGCCAGCAGCCCTTGGGGGCAACAGGGGTTAGCTAACTATGGCTACACCTTC. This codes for CASSPWGQQGLANYGYTF.

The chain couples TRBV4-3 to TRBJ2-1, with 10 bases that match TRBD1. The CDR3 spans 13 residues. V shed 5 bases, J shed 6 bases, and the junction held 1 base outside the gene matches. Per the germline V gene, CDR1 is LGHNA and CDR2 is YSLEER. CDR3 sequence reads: CASSWDRGNEQFF. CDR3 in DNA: TGCGCCAGCAGCTGGGACAGGGGCAATGAGCAGTTCTTC.

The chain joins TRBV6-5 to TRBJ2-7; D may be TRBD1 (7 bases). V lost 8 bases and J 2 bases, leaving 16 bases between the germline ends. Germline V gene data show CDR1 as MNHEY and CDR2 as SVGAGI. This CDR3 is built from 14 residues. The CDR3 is CASVRQGGPYEQYF. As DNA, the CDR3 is TGTGCCAGCGTTAGACAGGGAGGTCCCTACGAGCAGTACTTC.

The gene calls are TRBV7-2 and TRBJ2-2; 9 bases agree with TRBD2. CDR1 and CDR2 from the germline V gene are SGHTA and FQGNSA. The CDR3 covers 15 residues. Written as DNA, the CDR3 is TGTGCTTGCGGGAGGGACAGATCGAACACCGGGGAGCTGTTTTTT. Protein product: CACGRDRSNTGELFF.

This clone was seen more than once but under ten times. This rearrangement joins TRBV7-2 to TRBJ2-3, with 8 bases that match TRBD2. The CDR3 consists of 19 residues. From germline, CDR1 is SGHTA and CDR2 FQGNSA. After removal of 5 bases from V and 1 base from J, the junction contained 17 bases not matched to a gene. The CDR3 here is CASSPLVGELAAGTDTQYF. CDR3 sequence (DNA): TGTGCCAGCAGCCCCTTAGTGGGAGAACTAGCGGCCGGCACAGATACGCAGTATTTT.

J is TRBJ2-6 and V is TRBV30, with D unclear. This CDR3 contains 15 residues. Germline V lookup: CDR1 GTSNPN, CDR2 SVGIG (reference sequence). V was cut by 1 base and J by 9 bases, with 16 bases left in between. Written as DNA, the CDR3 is TGTGCCTGGAGTGCTCCTTCTGACCGGAGCAACGTCCTGACTTTC. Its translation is CAWSAPSDRSNVLTF.

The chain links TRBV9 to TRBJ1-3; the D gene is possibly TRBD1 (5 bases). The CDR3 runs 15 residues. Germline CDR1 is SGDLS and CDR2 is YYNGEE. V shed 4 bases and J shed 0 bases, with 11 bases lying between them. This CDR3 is CASSLDSLSGNTIYF. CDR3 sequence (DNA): TGTGCCAGCAGCTTAGACAGCCTCTCTGGAAACACCATATATTTT.

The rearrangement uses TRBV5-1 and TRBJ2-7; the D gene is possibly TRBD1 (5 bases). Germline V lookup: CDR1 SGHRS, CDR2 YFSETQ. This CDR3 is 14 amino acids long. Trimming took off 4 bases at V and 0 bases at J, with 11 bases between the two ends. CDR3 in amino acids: CASSQTAPSYEQYF. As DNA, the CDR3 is TGCGCCAGCAGCCAGACAGCACCCTCCTACGAGCAGTACTTC.

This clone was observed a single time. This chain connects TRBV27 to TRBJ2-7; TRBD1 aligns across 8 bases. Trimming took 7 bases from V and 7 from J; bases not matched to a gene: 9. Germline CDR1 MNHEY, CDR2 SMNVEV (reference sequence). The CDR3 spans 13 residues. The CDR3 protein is CASIGQGALEQYF. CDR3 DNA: TGTGCCAGCATCGGGCAGGGGGCGTTGGAGCAGTACTTC.

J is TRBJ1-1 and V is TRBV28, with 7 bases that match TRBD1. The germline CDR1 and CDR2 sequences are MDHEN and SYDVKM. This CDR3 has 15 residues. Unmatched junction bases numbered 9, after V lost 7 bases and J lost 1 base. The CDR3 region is CASNTPGQQNTEAFF. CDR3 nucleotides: TGTGCCAGCAATACACCGGGACAGCAGAACACTGAAGCTTTCTTT.